Only one count was recorded for the clone carrying this T cell receptor (beta chain). Time point described: pre-treatment sample, taken before nivolumab and TIL therapy. The immunoSEQ assay was v3. The table came from immunoSEQ multiplex PCR; TCRdb's copy has only in-frame clones and leaves some out. The sample has approximately 15,000 clones; more than 70% are singletons. Trimming stripped 4 bases from V and 3 bases from J, with 9 bases between. The CDR3 extends over 13 amino acids. Germline V gene data show CDR1 as SGHVS and CDR2 as FNYEAQ. The data are from a study of TIL therapy for anti-PD-1-resistant metastatic lung cancer.

The chain carries TRBV7-6 and TRBJ1-1; D gene uncertain. The sequence was collected from a person between 25 and 80 years old with non-small cell lung cancer. The input for sequencing was blood, taken at baseline. The CDR3 loop is CASSYQGYTEAFF. DNA for the CDR3: TGTGCCAGCAGCTACCAAGGCTACACTGAAGCTTTCTTT.